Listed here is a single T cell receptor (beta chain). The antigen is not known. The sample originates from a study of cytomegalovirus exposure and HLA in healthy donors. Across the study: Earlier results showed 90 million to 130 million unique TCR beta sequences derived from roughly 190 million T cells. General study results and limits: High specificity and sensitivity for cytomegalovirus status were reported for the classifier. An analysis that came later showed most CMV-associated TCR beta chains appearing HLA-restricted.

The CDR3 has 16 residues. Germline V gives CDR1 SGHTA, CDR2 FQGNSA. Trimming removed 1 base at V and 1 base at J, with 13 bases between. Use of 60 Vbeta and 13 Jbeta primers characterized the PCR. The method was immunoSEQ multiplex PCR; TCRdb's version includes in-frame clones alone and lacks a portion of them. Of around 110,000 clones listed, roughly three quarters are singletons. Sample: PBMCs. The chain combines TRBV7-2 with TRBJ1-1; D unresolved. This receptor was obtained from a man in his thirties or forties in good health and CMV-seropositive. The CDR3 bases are TGTGCCAGCAGCTTAGAGACCAGGTTACCGAACACTGAAGCTTTCTTT. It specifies CASSLETRLPNTEAFF.